The text below deals with one T cell receptor (beta chain). The entry originates in a study of blood T cell repertoires in COVID-19. In the study overall: Nucleic acid was either cDNA or gDNA, and it came from T cells, B-cell-depleted T cells, or PBMCs.

Original methodology: Amplification of reference gene primers provided the estimated nucleated cell counts. Libraries were prepared by immunoSEQ multiplex PCR; TCRdb keeps only in-frame clonotypes and omits some of them. That table furnishes V, J and clone size, whereas the DNA furnished D and trimming. The data contain around 210,000 clones, roughly 80% of them seen just once; the ten biggest clones take up less than 7%. Germline V lookup: CDR1 SQVTM, CDR2 ANQGSEA. The CDR3 sequence is 15 residues long. The junction had 10 bases not matched to a gene; V was cut back by 0 bases and J by 11 bases. The source is an older woman with acute or convalescent COVID-19. The chain has TRBV29-1 and TRBJ1-4; 9 nucleotides line up with TRBD1. Input material: peripheral blood. The CDR3 DNA is TGCAGCGTTGAAGATCCATCACAGGGGGCTAGGAAACTGTTTTTT. Its translation is CSVEDPSQGARKLFF.